Presented here are 14 T cell receptor beta chains from one specimen sequenced in a study of blood T cell repertoires in COVID-19. Here immunoSEQ multiplex PCR was the method, and the copy in TCRdb shows in-frame clones only, minus some. The sample holds a few hundred thousand clones, approximately 81% seen once. The material sequenced was peripheral blood. Source of these receptors: a young woman with acute or convalescent COVID-19.

The chain links TRBV13 to TRBJ2-7; D is perhaps TRBD1 (5 bases). CDR1 and CDR2 (germline): PRHDT, FYEKMQ (reference sequence). Between the trimmed V and J ends, which lost 0 bases and 3 bases, there was a span of 6 bases. The CDR3 consists of 13 residues. The CDR3 is CASSLGQGYEQYF. For the CDR3, the DNA is TGTGCCAGCAGCTTAGGGCAGGGCTACGAGCAGTACTTC.

The chain carries TRBV15 and TRBJ2-7; no clear D gene. The V end was cut by 3 bases, the J end by 0 bases, with 9 bases between. The CDR3 is made up of 14 amino acids. Germline CDR1 and CDR2: LNHNV and YYDKDF (reference sequence). The CDR3 spells CATSSDLNSYEQYF. CDR3 nucleotides: TGTGCCACCAGCAGCGATCTAAACTCCTACGAGCAGTACTTC.

The rearrangement joins TRBV7-3 to TRBJ2-3; no clear D gene. Germline values: CDR1 SGHTA, CDR2 FQGTGA. The CDR3 sequence is 13 residues long. V was cut by 5 bases and J by 5 bases, with 11 bases left in between. CDR3 protein: CASSPKPQDTQYF. The CDR3 DNA is TGTGCCAGCAGCCCGAAGCCCCAAGATACGCAGTATTTT.

V is TRBV7-2 and J is TRBJ2-1, with TRBD1 as a possible D gene (5 bases). The CDR3 has 14 amino acids. The V end was cut by 3 bases, the J end by 9 bases, with 15 bases between. Germline V lookup: CDR1 SGHTA, CDR2 FQGNSA. This CDR3 reads CASSFRQTEREQFF. The CDR3 bases are TGTGCCAGCAGCTTTAGGCAGACAGAGCGTGAGCAGTTCTTC.

The gene calls are TRBV5-1 and TRBJ2-1; 8 nucleotides line up with TRBD1. CDR1 and CDR2 from the germline V gene are SGHRS and YFSETQ. Trimming at V came to 0 bases and at J to 8 bases, leaving 19 bases not matched to a gene. The CDR3 has 19 amino acids. CDR3 amino acids: CASSLDRTGPHISSYEQFF. The CDR3 bases are TGCGCCAGCAGCTTGGACCGGACAGGGCCTCATATAAGTTCATATGAGCAGTTCTTC.

The chain employs TRBV5-1 and TRBJ1-1, with 9 bases matching TRBD1. CDR1 and CDR2 (germline): SGHRS, YFSETQ. V was pared by 1 base and J by 5 bases, with 6 bases of the junction left unmatched. The CDR3 runs 15 residues. CDR3 sequence: CASSLFSDRGTEAFF. DNA for the CDR3: TGCGCCAGCAGCTTGTTTTCGGACAGGGGAACTGAAGCTTTCTTT.

The V gene is TRBV18, the J gene TRBJ1-1; D gene uncertain. The V gene lost 6 bases and the J gene lost 1 base, with 9 bases spanning the gap. CDR1 and CDR2 from the germline V gene are KGHSH and LQKENI. The CDR3 spans 13 residues. This CDR3 is CASSYLTNTEAFF. CDR3 sequence (DNA): TGTGCCAGCTCTTACTTAACGAACACTGAAGCTTTCTTT.

The chain joins TRBV6-6 to TRBJ1-6, with 7 nucleotides matching TRBD1. This CDR3 spans 15 amino acids. Germline-derived CDR1 and CDR2 are MNHNY and SVGAGI (reference sequence). The trim removed 4 bases at V and 5 bases at J, leaving 5 bases unmatched. The CDR3 nucleotides read TGTGCCAGCAGTTTTAACAGGGGTAATAATTCACCCCTCCACTTT. As protein: CASSFNRGNNSPLHF.

The J gene is TRBJ1-2, the V gene TRBV25-1, with 10 positions matching TRBD1. With 0 bases clipped from V and 7 bases from J, the junction kept 11 bases outside the gene matches. CDR3 length equals 17 residues. Germline V gene data show CDR1 as MGHDK and CDR2 as SYGVNS. The CDR3 here is CASSEYIHETGGGGYTF. In DNA form, the CDR3 reads TGTGCCAGCAGTGAATATATTCATGAGACAGGGGGCGGTGGCTACACCTTC.

This clone was detected only a few times. The chain uses TRBV3-1 (or the pseudogene TRBV3-2) and TRBJ1-3; 7 bases are shared with TRBD1. This CDR3 contains 13 residues. Germline V CDR1 and CDR2: LGHDT, YNNKEL (reference sequence). J was trimmed by 6 bases and V by 3 bases; bases with no gene match: 2. CDR3 protein: CASSQGQINTIYF. The CDR3 bases are TGTGCCAGCAGCCAGGGACAGATAAACACCATATATTTT.

J is TRBJ1-4 and V is TRBV7-9; D call uncertain. The CDR3 runs to 12 residues. The germline CDR1 and CDR2 sequences are SEHNR and FQNEAQ (reference sequence). Trimming removed 0 bases from V and 8 bases from J, with 4 bases in between. The chain's CDR3 is CASSLAREKLFF. The CDR3 DNA reads TGTGCCAGCAGCTTAGCGCGGGAAAAACTGTTTTTT.

The chain uses TRBV6-2 or TRBV6-3 and TRBJ1-2; tentative D call: TRBD1 (6 bases). Germline CDR1 and CDR2: MNHEY and SVGEGT. V lost 6 bases, J lost 8 bases, and 16 bases lay in between. This CDR3 has 13 residues. CDR3 sequence reads: CASSPPTGPGYTF. DNA of the CDR3: TGTGCCAGCAGCCCACCTACAGGGCCCGGCTACACCTTC.

This clone turned up a few times. The DNA of the CDR3 is TGTGCCAGCAGTTGGGGGACAGGACGAACCACTGAAGCTTTCTTT. This codes for CASSWGTGRTTEAFF. This rearrangement joins TRBV6-5 to TRBJ1-1, with 8 nucleotides matching TRBD1. The V gene's germline CDR1 is MNHEY and CDR2 SVGAGI. The V gene end was trimmed by 4 bases and the J gene end by 4 bases; junction bases not matched to a gene: 8. The CDR3 covers 15 residues.

The rearrangement uses TRBV9 and TRBJ2-7, with D maybe TRBD1 (6 bases). V was shortened by 3 bases and J by 2 bases, with 15 bases between the two germline ends. This CDR3 spans 15 amino acids. Germline assignment: CDR1 SGDLS and CDR2 YYNGEE. CDR3 region: CASSAPTGHPYEQYF. CDR3 DNA: TGTGCCAGCAGCGCCCCGACAGGACACCCCTACGAGCAGTACTTC.